This is a list of T cell receptor beta chains from one sample in a study of blood T cell repertoires in COVID-19. Method: immunoSEQ multiplex PCR; TCRdb's copy keeps in-frame clones and lacks some. The sample has around 250,000 clones; roughly 88% are singletons. Sequenced input: peripheral blood. The receptors come from a man older than 75 with acute or convalescent COVID-19. The CDR3 runs from the conserved cysteine through the conserved F or W. Only part of the rows carry a size: once, few, many, or a class if the clone is expanded.

TRBV7-8 NA CASSVTVDTEAFF
TRBV24-1 NA CATSRANGRRETQYF
TRBV7-2 few CASSRGDQPQHF
TRBV7-9 NA CASSTRGSSYNEQFF
TRBV14 NA CASSHSGSIRELFF
TRBV12-5 NA CASGLEQGTDTQYF
TRBV19 NA CASRAGGIDNQPQHF
TRBV28 NA CASSRSSGNTDTQYF
TRBV6-5 NA CASSYQGAGGYTF
TRBV7-9 few CASSSGGEQFF
TRBV28 NA CASSFSLRSSTDTQYF
TRBV5-5 once CASSLETAPREQYF
TRBV5-8 NA CASSRFQETQYF
TRBV12-3/TRBV12-4 NA CASSQATIYF
TRBV28 few CASSPRGWVAFF
TRBV7-2 few CASSSLAGEQYF
TRBV6-2/TRBV6-3 NA CASSYTLAGDTDTQYF
TRBV28 NA CASSSTGVQPQHF
TRBV7-2 NA CASSLARGSFNEKLFF
TRBV9 NA CASNTEGEQYF
TRBV7-3 NA CASSREKTGTEAFF
TRBV6-1 NA CASSDHRGKGQPQHF
TRBV5-1 NA CASSLTPGVGYTEAFF
TRBV29-1 NA CSGTGYTEAFF
TRBV5-1 NA CASAPQGGLNNEQFF
TRBV6-5 few CASRPLRGNQPQHF
TRBV3-1/TRBV3-2 few CASRTGANSPLHF
TRBV18 NA CASSPSGKETQYF
TRBV6-4 NA CASSDSNRGRGYTF
TRBV9 NA CASSVGRTGGTGELFF
TRBV5-8 NA CASSLLGQEKNIQYF
TRBV2 NA CASSQGRELVEQYF
TRBV7-2 NA CASSLRGGNSPLHF
TRBV27 few CASTAQGARGYTF
TRBV19 few CASSATVYGYTF
TRBV19 NA CASRTANTGELFF
TRBV2 NA CASQGSQDQPQHF
TRBV12-3/TRBV12-4 NA CASKGQNDEKLFF
TRBV28 NA CASSSRDSIYNEQFF
TRBV5-6 NA CANLAGQGGGNSNQPQHF
TRBV5-1 NA CASSPLQAMRTEAFF
TRBV28 NA CASSPWGGDPDTQYF
TRBV9 NA CASSVMDMNTEAFF
TRBV13 NA CASSSTSAYEQYF
TRBV2 NA CASRGQGGTGELFF
TRBV2 NA CASSGTRSGNEQFF
TRBV6-5 few CASRVGLAPETQYF
TRBV28 once CASSYGQGAREKLFF
TRBV6-1 once CASSEGKIPGYGYTF
TRBV7-6 NA CASSQRGGTSAGELFF
TRBV29-1 NA CSATAGADFSYEQYF